This TCR beta chain was captured by sequencing in a study of T-cell memory formation after mild COVID-19. Looking at the study overall: The TCR clusters were mostly specific to one donor.

In TCRdb, the 5' RACE reads were re-called with MiXCR into one record per CDR3 protein. Here the sample spans 140,000 to 150,000 distinct CDR3 sequences, around 25% being singletons. The CDR3 loop spans 14 amino acids. Germline CDR1 is MNHEY and CDR2 is SMNVEV (reference sequence). V lost 4 bases, J lost 2 bases, and 8 bases lay in between. This clonotype occurred a few times. The sequencing input was PBMCs or a T cell subset sorted from them (not recorded which). The gene calls are TRBV27 and TRBJ1-4, with D unclear. This TCR derives from an adult woman who had mild COVID-19 (a few samples of this study predate the infection). Cell type and time point are not known. CDR3 nucleotide sequence: TGTGCCAGCAGTTGGACGGATACTAATGAAAAACTGTTTTTT. Its translation: CASSWTDTNEKLFF.